This T cell receptor beta chain was documented in a study of blood T cell repertoires in COVID-19 (dated by TCRdb to the early 2020s). About the full investigation: Collaborator samples came from the United States, Italy and Spain and covered acute and convalescent phases of COVID-19. The prospective study material was composed of cDNA or gDNA derived from T cells, B-cell-depleted T cells, or PBMCs. The dataset comprised deeply sampled blood TCRbeta repertoires from subjects exposed to, actively infected with, or recovered from COVID-19. The repertoires were made available in a free public database intended to serve as a resource for research on the immune response to SARS-CoV-2. Samples came from the ongoing ImmuneRACE study (first 160 participants) plus 1,254 subjects from 6 global collaborators. Nearly every sample came with metadata listing a de-identified subject ID, COVID-19 status, age in years and sex. Where HLA class I and class II types were available, the types were taken from metadata supplied by the sample provider, not from assay-based typing.

TCRbeta CDR3 regions were amplified from genomic DNA using the immunoSEQ Assay, a bias-controlled multiplex PCR. Processing in the source paper ran as follows. The number of nucleated cells in each sample was estimated by amplification of reference gene primers within the assay. Sequence reads were collapsed and filtered to measure the absolute abundance of every unique TCRbeta CDR3 rearrangement. For each sample, productive Simpson clonality was calculated as the square root of Simpson's diversity index across productive rearrangements. TCRdb holds this immuneACCESS table with in-frame rearrangements only. Some clones are missing; in checked studies, unresolved V genes explain under half, and the rest has no known cause. Clonal size and the V and J genes are those of that table, whereas D and trimming came from the DNA. In this sample the table shows about 280,000 clones, around 87% of which occur a single time. The ten largest account for about 1.9% of the sample.

Another Seattle source contributed samples from volunteer blood donors who had recovered from COVID-19. The collaborating institutions used their own protocols to collect whole blood in K2EDTA tubes. For TCRbeta analysis, collaborator samples were shipped as frozen whole blood, as isolated PBMCs, or as DNA extracted from either sample type. Details on this clone: Its antigen has not been determined. Base quality data are lacking; no much larger clone is found one base away.

V is reduced by 3 bases and J by 1 base, leaving a spacing of 4 bases between them. The CDR3 goes from the cysteine to the phenylalanine over 14 residues. Only the CDR3 DNA stays, 42 bases, in frame from base 1. The germline V gene encodes CDR1 KGHSH and CDR2 LQKENI. Here is what the overall study found, with its caveats: Clinical and demographic metadata were provided uncurated, with the amount varying by source and participant.

Rearrangement joined TRBV18 to TRBJ2-6; the D gene cannot be named for sure. The TCR was taken from a woman aged 25 to 39 who had recovered from COVID-19. The sample comprised peripheral blood. The CDR3 amino acid sequence is: CASSPTSGANVLTF. The sequenced DNA is TGTGCCAGCTCACCCACTTCTGGGGCCAACGTCCTGACTTTC.